Given below is one T cell receptor (beta chain) in context. The sample originates from a study of blood T cell repertoires in COVID-19. Study-level information: Material from acute and convalescent COVID-19 was sourced from the United States, Italy and Spain.

V shed 6 bases and J shed 8 bases, with 17 bases lying between them. This CDR3 spans 15 amino acids. The germline V gene encodes CDR1 SEHNR and CDR2 FQNEAQ (reference sequence). Original data processing: Estimates of nucleated cell counts were drawn from the amplification of reference gene primers. Generated by immunoSEQ multiplex PCR, the TCRdb table keeps only in-frame clones and is missing some. V and J calls and clone size are those listed in that table; D and trimming were worked out from the DNA. In the table there are a few hundred thousand clones, 80% to 90% of which are singletons. The V and J genes are TRBV7-9 and TRBJ1-6, with D maybe TRBD1 (6 bases). Sequencing was performed on peripheral blood. The sequence was obtained from a woman in her forties or fifties with acute or convalescent COVID-19. The CDR3 nucleotides are TGTGCCAGCAGTCAACAGGGCGGCTCGGATTCACCCCTCCACTTT. Its protein is CASSQQGGSDSPLHF.